This T cell receptor beta chain is drawn from a study of T-cell memory formation after mild COVID-19 (dated by TCRdb to the early 2020s). Regarding the study in general: TCR sequence clusters from the two donors were largely donor specific. The cohort was made up of two young adult volunteers, one female and one male, who were previously healthy. In a couple of donors, T-cell clones that expanded and contracted after mild COVID-19 were tracked by sequencing TCRalpha and TCRbeta repertoires over time. Broad study findings and their caveats: Only a couple of mild cases were covered by the study, and larger cohorts that include severe cases with pre-infection samples were considered necessary. Some responding clones were detected in pre-infection memory, suggesting pre-existing cross-reactive memory T cells joined the SARS-CoV-2 response. Whether the second-wave clones peaking on day 37 were SARS-CoV-2 specific was not confirmed. Contracting CD4+ clones turned up mainly in the CM and EM memory subsets, whereas EMRA was where CD8+ clones were enriched. Balanced CD4/CD8 phenotypes were observed for clones contracting from day 15 to 85, whereas a bias towards CD4+ was observed for a second wave of clones expanding from day 15 to 37.

The CDR3 runs 12 residues from the cysteine to the phenylalanine. Left in the record is the CDR3 DNA by itself, 36 bases read in frame from the first base. CDR1 and CDR2 (MNHEY, SVGEGT) derive from the germline V gene. At the junction V is shortened by 4 bases and J by 6 bases, with 9 bases in between. As regards this clonotype: Its antigen has not been determined. Base quality data are lacking; no much larger clone is found one base away.

Ficoll-Paque density gradient centrifugation was used to isolate PBMCs. Sequencing relied on an Illumina NovaSeq 6000. Using 5'RACE with constant-segment primers, TCRalpha and TCRbeta cDNA libraries were constructed, with sample barcodes and unique molecular identifiers added in the process. RNA was extracted from every sample with Trizol reagent. Library amplification was performed in two PCR steps, and a second sample barcode and Illumina TruSeq adapters were introduced in the second step. The libraries were sequenced on an Illumina NovaSeq using 2 x 150 bp paired-end reads. Turning to the authors' computational methods: The reads were demultiplexed and collapsed into UMI-guided consensus sequences using migec v1.2.7. With mixcr v2.1.11, UMI consensuses were aligned to TRA and TRB V and J templates and assembled into clonotypes. Expanded or contracted clonotypes were those called significant by both edgeR and NoisET, with noise models trained on biological replicates. For edgeR calls, a false discovery rate-adjusted p below 0.01 and a log2 fold-change threshold of 1 were applied. PCA with hierarchical clustering of max-normalized trajectories of the 1000 most abundant clonotypes was used as exploratory dynamics analysis. The CD4 or CD8 phenotype of responding clones was assigned using the separately sequenced CD4+ and CD8+ repertoires. TCRdb ran its own pipeline on the public reads, namely fastp trimming at Q25 and MiXCR clone calling, and kept in-frame beta chains. Under each unique CDR3 protein, matching rows form one entry showing the most common genes and DNA. In this record, the V and J calls reflect TCRdb's handling and not the investigators' own analysis. This sample gives roughly 380,000 distinct CDR3 sequences in total; approximately 29% of them show up just once. The top ten clonotypes cover about 13% of the sample.

The origin of this receptor is an adult woman who had mild COVID-19 (a few samples of this study predate the infection). The sample titles of this study are shuffled in the database, so cell type and time point are left out; the donor was told from shared clones. This sequence uses TRBV6-2 or TRBV6-3 and TRBJ1-1; the D gene is unclear. Material for sequencing was PBMCs or a T cell subset sorted from them (not recorded which). The DNA sequence reads TGTGCCAGCAGTTCGTACGGGGCTGAAGCTTTCTTT. Its protein reads: CASSSYGAEAFF.